The following is a TCR beta chain sequence with its context. Its antigen is not identified. Time point specified: week 35, safety follow-up. The vaccine gave 300 ug of a 20-mer mutant IDH1 peptide subcutaneously per dose. The data stem from a study of a mutant IDH1 vaccine in newly diagnosed glioma. Turning to the study itself: The treated population exhibited a male proportion of roughly 60%, a female proportion of about 38%, and a mean age of 40.4 years.

The CDR3 spans 16 residues. CDR1 MNHEY and CDR2 SVGAGI come from the germline V gene. The V and J ends lost 0 bases and 2 bases respectively, with 11 bases between them. Some clones are missing from TCRdb's copy, which holds only in-frame ones; the method was immunoSEQ multiplex PCR. This sample has about 56,000 clones, with about 86% found just once. V and J are TRBV6-5 and TRBJ1-3; no definite D call. The sequences come from PBMCs, collected from a glioma patient whose treatment included an IDH1 peptide vaccine. The sequence was obtained from a man aged 40-50 years with glioma. DNA of the CDR3: TGTGCCAGCAGTTACTCGACCGCAATGCCTGGAAACACCATATATTTT. It yields the protein CASSYSTAMPGNTIYF.